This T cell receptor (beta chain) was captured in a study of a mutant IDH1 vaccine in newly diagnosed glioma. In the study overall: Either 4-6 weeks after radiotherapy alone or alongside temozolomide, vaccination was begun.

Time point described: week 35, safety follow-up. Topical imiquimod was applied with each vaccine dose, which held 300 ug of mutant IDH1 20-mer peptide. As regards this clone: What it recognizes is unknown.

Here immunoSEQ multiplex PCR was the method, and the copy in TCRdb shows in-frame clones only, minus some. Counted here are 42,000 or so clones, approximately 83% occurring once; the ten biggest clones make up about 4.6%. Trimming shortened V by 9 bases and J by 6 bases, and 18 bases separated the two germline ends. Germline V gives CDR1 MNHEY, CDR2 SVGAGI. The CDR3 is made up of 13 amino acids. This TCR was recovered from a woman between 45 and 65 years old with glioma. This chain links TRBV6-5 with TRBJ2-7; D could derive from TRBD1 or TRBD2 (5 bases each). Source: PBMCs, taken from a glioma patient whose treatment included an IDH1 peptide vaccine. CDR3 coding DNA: TGTGCCAGGAACGGGGACCCCCCTGGCGAGCAGTACTTC. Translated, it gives CARNGDPPGEQYF.